Sequencing of this T cell receptor (beta chain) was carried out in a study of shared clonotypes between healthy human individuals. Comments on this clone: Its antigen is undetermined.

V lost 3 bases to trimming and J lost 11 bases, with 13 bases between them. The length of the CDR3 is 11 residues. CDR1 and CDR2 (germline): SQVTM, ANQGSEA. Study findings and constraints: Blood was the sole source, and tissue repertoires probably differ.

Profiled with immunoSEQ multiplex PCR; TCRdb holds only in-frame clones, not every one. The table lists around 2.3 million clones, more than 90% of them singletons. The sequence was collected from a young man in good health. This chain uses TRBV29-1 with TRBJ1-1; D possibly corresponds to TRBD1 (6 bases). Source material: naive CD4+ T cells sorted from blood. Subset meaning: CD45RA+ positively selected. CDR3 loop: CSVDGGGRAFF. CDR3 coding DNA: TGCAGCGTTGATGGGGGCGGACGCGCTTTCTTT.